The 2 T cell receptor beta chains below were found in one sample sequenced in a study of PD-L1 blockade in urothelial cancer. Profiling relied on immunoSEQ multiplex PCR, and the TCRdb table lists in-frame clones only, not all of them. Of about 40,000 clones in the sample, roughly 81% were seen once. Indicated time point: peripheral blood 6 weeks after treatment start. The material was PBMCs, obtained around atezolizumab (anti-PD-L1) treatment. The receptor set was obtained from a man between 65 and 80 years old with urothelial cancer.

J is TRBJ1-5 and V is TRBV30; 7 bases match TRBD1. Unmatched junction bases numbered 6, after V lost 3 bases and J lost 4 bases. Germline V CDR1 and CDR2: GTSNPN, SVGIG (reference sequence). The CDR3 has 14 amino acids. The CDR3 protein is CAWSRDSQNQPQHF. In DNA, the CDR3 is TGTGCCTGGAGCCGGGACAGCCAGAATCAGCCCCAGCATTTT.

The chain recombines TRBV9 with TRBJ2-7; 8 positions match TRBD2. The CDR3 is 15 residues long. Germline V gene data show CDR1 as SGDLS and CDR2 as YYNGEE. The V segment lost 0 bases and the J segment 3 bases; nucleotides outside the gene matches: 5. Here the CDR3 DNA reads TGTGCCAGCAGCGTAGGGGCAGCGGGAGTCTACGAGCAGTACTTC. Translating gives CASSVGAAGVYEQYF.